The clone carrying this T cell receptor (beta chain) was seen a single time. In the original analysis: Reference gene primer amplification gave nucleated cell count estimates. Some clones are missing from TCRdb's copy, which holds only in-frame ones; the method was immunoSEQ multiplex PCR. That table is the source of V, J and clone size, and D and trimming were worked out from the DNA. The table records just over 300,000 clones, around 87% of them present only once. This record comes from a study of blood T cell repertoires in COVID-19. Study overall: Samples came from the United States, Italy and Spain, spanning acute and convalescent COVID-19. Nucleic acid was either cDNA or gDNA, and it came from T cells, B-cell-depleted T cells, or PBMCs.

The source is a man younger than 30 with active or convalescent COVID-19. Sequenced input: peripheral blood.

Here the CDR3 reads CASSLAVNSNQPQHF. The CDR3 DNA follows: TGTGCCAGCAGTTTAGCGGTAAATAGCAATCAGCCCCAGCATTTT. V is TRBV6-5 and J is TRBJ1-5; D not certain. The CDR3 contains 15 residues. V lost 4 bases and J 0 bases, leaving 10 bases between the germline ends. Germline lookup yields CDR1 MNHEY and CDR2 SVGAGI.